The source of this T cell receptor beta chain is a study of blood T cell repertoires in COVID-19. Background on the study: Whether acute or convalescent, the COVID-19 samples came from the United States, Italy and Spain. Sources were T cells, B-cell-depleted T cells, or PBMCs; the material itself was cDNA or gDNA.

Trimming left V 5 bases short and J 2 bases short, with 14 bases between. The CDR3 runs 14 residues. Looked up from germline, CDR1 is SGHRS and CDR2 is YFSETQ. Method: immunoSEQ multiplex PCR; TCRdb's copy keeps in-frame clones and lacks some. The profile shows roughly 200,000 clones, 84% of them singletons. The specimen was peripheral blood. The chain joins TRBV5-1 to TRBJ2-7; D is possibly TRBD2 (6 bases). The clonotype comes from a man aged 50-60 years with active or convalescent COVID-19. The DNA for the CDR3 is TGCGCCAGCAGTTCCGGGGGAGTAGCCTACGAGCAGTACTTC. Amino acid sequence: CASSSGGVAYEQYF.